This paragraph reports one T cell receptor beta chain. Its antigen is currently unknown. Between the trimmed V and J ends, which lost 1 base and 1 base, there was a span of 14 bases. This CDR3 has 17 residues. From germline, CDR1 is SGHDN and CDR2 FVKESK. This record belongs to a study of beta chain features in type 1 diabetes. Findings of the study overall: Comparison showed that naive, central memory and Treg TCRB repertoires appeared more similar among patients than among healthy donors. Moderately but significantly shorter TCRB CDR3s were found in Type 1 diabetes patients in all four CD4+ subsets. Using cDNA template may skew counts toward highly expressing activated cells.

A single heparinised draw of about 100 mL on average was taken per donor. Expressed TCRB transcripts got sequenced, as all isolated RNA was reverse transcribed. Profiling relied on immunoSEQ multiplex PCR, and the TCRdb table lists in-frame clones only, not all of them. This sample yields a few hundred thousand clones, of which roughly 12% are seen a single time; over 0.008% belongs to the top ten. The clonotype was recovered from a woman aged 18-35 years with type 1 diabetes. Sequencing was done on a sample of naive CD4+ T cells from blood. V and J are TRBV14 and TRBJ1-5, with a weak D call TRBD1 (5 bases). CDR3 loop: CASSQALEEGSNQPQHF. The CDR3 DNA sequence: TGTGCCAGCAGCCAAGCCCTCGAGGAGGGGAGCAATCAGCCCCAGCATTTT.